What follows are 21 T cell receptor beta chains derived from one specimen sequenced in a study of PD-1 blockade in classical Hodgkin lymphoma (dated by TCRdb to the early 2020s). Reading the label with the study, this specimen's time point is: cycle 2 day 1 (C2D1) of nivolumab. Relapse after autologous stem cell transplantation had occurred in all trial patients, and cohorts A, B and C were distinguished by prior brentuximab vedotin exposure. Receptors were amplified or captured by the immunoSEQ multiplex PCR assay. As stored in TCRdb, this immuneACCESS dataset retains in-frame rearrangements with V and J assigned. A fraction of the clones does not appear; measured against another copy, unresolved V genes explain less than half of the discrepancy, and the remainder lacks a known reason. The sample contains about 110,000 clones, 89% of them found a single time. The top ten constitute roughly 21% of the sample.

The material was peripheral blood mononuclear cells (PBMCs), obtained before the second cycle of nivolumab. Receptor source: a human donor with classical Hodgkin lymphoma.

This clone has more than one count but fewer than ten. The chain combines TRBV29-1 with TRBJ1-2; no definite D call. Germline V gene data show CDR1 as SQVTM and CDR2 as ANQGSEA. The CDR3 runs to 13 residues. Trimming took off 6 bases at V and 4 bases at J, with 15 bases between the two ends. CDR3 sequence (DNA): TGCAGCGTAGAGCCCTGGGCAGGCTATGGCTACACCTTC. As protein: CSVEPWAGYGYTF.

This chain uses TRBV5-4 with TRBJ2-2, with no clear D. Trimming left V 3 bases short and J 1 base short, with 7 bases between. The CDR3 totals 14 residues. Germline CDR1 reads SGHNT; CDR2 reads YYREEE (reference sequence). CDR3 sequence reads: CASSWVENTGELFF. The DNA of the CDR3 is TGTGCCAGCAGCTGGGTGGAGAACACCGGGGAGCTGTTTTTT.

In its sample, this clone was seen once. The CDR3 reads CASNYHRVTGQGYQPQHF. In DNA form, the CDR3 reads TGTGCCAGCAACTACCACAGGGTAACGGGACAGGGGTATCAGCCCCAGCATTTT. The chain is built from TRBV6-4 and TRBJ1-5; TRBD1 agrees at 10 bases. CDR3 length: 18 amino acids. The germline V gene has CDR1 MRHNA and CDR2 SNTAGT. V shed 7 bases, J shed 5 bases, and the junction held 17 bases outside the gene matches.

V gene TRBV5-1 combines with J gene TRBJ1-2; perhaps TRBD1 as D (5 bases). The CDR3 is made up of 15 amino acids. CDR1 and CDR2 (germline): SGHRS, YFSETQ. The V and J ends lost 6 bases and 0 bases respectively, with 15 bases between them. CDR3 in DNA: TGCGCCAGCAACCCAACAGGAACTCCTAACTATGGCTACACCTTC. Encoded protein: CASNPTGTPNYGYTF.

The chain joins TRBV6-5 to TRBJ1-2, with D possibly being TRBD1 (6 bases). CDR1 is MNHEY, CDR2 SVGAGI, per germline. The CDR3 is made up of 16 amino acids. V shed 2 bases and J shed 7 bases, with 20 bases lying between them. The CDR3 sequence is CASSYSDPGTFFGYTF. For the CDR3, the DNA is TGTGCCAGCAGTTACAGCGATCCCGGGACATTTTTTGGCTACACCTTC.

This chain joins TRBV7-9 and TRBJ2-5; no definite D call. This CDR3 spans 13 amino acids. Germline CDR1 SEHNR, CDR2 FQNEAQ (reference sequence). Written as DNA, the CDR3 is TGTGTCAGTCTCTCCGTGTACCAAGAGACCCAGTACTTC. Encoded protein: CVSLSVYQETQYF.

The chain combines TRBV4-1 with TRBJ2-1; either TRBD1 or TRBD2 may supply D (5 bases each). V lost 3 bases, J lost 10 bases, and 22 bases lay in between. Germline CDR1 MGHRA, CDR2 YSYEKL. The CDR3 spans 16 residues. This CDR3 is CASSQIGLKGPGEQFF. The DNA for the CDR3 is TGCGCCAGCAGCCAGATAGGACTGAAGGGGCCGGGGGAGCAGTTCTTC.

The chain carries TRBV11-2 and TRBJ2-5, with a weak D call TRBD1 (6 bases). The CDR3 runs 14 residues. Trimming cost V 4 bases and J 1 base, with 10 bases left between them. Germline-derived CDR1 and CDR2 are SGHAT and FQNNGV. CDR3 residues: CASSSWGPQETQYF. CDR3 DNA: TGTGCCAGCAGCTCCTGGGGGCCCCAAGAGACCCAGTACTTC.

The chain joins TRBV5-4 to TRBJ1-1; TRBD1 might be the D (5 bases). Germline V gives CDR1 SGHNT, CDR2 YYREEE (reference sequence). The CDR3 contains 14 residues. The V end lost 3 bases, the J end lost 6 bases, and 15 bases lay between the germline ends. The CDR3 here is CASSSRVELPEAFF. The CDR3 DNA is TGTGCCAGCAGCTCCAGGGTGGAGTTACCTGAAGCTTTCTTT.

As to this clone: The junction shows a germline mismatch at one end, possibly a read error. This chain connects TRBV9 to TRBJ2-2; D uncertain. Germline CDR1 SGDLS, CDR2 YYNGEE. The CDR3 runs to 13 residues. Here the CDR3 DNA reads TGTGTCAGCAGCGTTCGGAGTCCCGGGGAGCTGTTTTTT. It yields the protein CVSSVRSPGELFF.

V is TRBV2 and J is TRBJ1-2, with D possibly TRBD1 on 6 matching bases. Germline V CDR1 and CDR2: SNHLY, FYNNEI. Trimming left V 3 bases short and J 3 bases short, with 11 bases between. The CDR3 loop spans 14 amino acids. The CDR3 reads CASSDSGGDYGYTF. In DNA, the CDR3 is TGTGCCAGCAGTGATTCGGGGGGCGACTATGGCTACACCTTC.

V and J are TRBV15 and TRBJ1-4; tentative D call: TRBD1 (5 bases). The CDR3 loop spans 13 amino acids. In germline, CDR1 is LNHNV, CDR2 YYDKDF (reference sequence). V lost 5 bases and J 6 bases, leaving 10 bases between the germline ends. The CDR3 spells CATSYRDHEKLFF. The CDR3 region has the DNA TGTGCCACCAGCTACCGGGACCATGAAAAACTGTTTTTT.

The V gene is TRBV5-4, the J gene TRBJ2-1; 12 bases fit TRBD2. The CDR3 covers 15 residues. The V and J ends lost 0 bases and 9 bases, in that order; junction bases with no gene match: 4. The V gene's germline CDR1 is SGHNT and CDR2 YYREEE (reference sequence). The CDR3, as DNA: TGTGCCAGCAGCTTGGCTAGCGGGAGGGATGGTGAGCAGTTCTTC. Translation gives CASSLASGRDGEQFF.

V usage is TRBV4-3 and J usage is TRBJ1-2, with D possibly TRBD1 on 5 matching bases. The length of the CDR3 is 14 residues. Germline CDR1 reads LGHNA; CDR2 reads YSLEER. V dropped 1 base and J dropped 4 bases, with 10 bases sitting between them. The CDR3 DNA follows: TGCGCCAGCAGCCAAGTGGGGGGGGGCTATGGCTACACCTTC. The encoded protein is CASSQVGGGYGYTF.

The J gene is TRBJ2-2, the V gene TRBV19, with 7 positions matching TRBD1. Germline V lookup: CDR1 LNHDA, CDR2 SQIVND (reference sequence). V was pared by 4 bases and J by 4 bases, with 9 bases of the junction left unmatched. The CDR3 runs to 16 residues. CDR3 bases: TGTGCCAGTAGTACCCCACAGGGGTCGAGCACCGGGGAGCTGTTTTTT. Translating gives CASSTPQGSSTGELFF. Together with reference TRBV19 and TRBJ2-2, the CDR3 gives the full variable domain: DGGITQSPKYLFRKEGQNVTLSCEQNLNHDAMYWYRQDPGQGLRLIYYSQIVNDFQKGDIAEGYSVSREKKESFPLTVTSAQKNPTAFYLCASSTPQGSSTGELFFGEGSRLTVL.

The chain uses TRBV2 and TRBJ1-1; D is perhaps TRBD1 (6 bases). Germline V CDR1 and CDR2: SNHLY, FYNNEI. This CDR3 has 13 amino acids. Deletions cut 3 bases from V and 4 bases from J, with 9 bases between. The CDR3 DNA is TGTGCCAGCAGTGACAGGGGAAGCACTGAAGCTTTCTTT. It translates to CASSDRGSTEAFF.

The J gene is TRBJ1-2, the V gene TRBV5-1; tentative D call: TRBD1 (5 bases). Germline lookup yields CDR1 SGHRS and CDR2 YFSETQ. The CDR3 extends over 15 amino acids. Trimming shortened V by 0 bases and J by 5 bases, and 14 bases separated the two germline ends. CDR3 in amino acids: CASSLEFGAGYGYTF. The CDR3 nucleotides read TGCGCCAGCAGCTTGGAGTTCGGGGCTGGGTATGGCTACACCTTC.

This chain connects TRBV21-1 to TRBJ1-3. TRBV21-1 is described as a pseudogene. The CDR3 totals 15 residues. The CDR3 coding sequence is TGTGCCAGAAGCCCGGGACTCAGCTCTGGAAACACCATATATTTT. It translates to CARSPGLSSGNTIYF.

The CDR3 spells CASSPRGTHRDISRTDTQYF. As DNA, the CDR3 is TGCGCCAGCAGCCCAAGAGGGACTCACCGGGACATAAGCCGCACAGATACGCAGTATTTT. The genes are TRBV5-1 and TRBJ2-3; D is perhaps TRBD1 or TRBD2 (6 bases each). Trimming took 4 bases from V and 1 from J, leaving 28 bases between them. Germline V gene lookup returns CDR1 SGHRS and CDR2 YFSETQ. CDR3 length: 20 residues. The full variable domain, completed using reference TRBV5-1 and TRBJ2-3, is KAGVTQTPRYLIKTRGQQVTLSCSPISGHRSVSWYQQTPGQGLQFLFEYFSETQRNKGNFPGRFSGRQFSNSRSEMNVSTLELGDSALYLCASSPRGTHRDISRTDTQYFGPGTRLTVL.

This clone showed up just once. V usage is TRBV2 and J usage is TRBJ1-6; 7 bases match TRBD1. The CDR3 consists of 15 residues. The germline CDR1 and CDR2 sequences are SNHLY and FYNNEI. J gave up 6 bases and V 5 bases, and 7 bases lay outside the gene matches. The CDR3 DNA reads TGTGCCAGCAGTAAAGAGGGGACAGCTAATTCACCCCTCCACTTT. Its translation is CASSKEGTANSPLHF.

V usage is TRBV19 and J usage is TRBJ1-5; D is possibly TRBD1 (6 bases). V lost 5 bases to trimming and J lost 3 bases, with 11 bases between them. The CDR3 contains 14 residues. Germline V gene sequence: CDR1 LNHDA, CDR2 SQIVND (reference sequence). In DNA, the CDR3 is TGTGCCAGTAGTCGACAGGCGTCCAATCAGCCCCAGCATTTT. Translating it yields CASSRQASNQPQHF.